These 29 T cell receptor beta chains were all obtained from the same sample, sequenced in a study of cytomegalovirus exposure and HLA in healthy donors. A multiplex PCR was run with 60 Vbeta primers and 13 Jbeta primers. TCRdb keeps only in-frame clones here, not all; method: immunoSEQ multiplex PCR. The table shows about 120,000 clones, with about 73% occurring only once. The sequenced material came from PBMCs. The receptors derive from a woman aged 30 to 39 in good health and CMV-seropositive.

The V gene is TRBV6-6, the J gene TRBJ1-2; D is undetermined. CDR3 length: 13 residues. Germline V gene lookup returns CDR1 MNHNY and CDR2 SVGAGI (reference sequence). V was shortened by 5 bases and J by 4 bases, with 11 bases between the two germline ends. Here the CDR3 DNA reads TGTGCCAGCAGTCGCGATGGTTCCTATGGCTACACCTTC. Translated: CASSRDGSYGYTF.

This clone was seen a handful of times. The chain recombines TRBV6-5 with TRBJ2-7; D may be TRBD1 (6 bases). Germline lookup yields CDR1 MNHEY and CDR2 SVGAGI. The V end was cut by 6 bases, the J end by 5 bases, with 11 bases between. The length of the CDR3 is 12 residues. The CDR3 protein is CASRQGFDEQYF. The CDR3, as DNA: TGTGCCAGCAGACAGGGTTTCGACGAGCAGTACTTC.

The chain has TRBV5-1 and TRBJ2-5; D might be TRBD2 (6 bases). This CDR3 has 12 residues. V was clipped by 4 bases and J by 11 bases, with 15 bases between them. Germline V gene lookup returns CDR1 SGHRS and CDR2 YFSETQ. CDR3 coding DNA: TGCGCCAGCAGCCACAGAACGGGGGAGCAGTACTTC. As protein: CASSHRTGEQYF.

The chain has TRBV28 and TRBJ1-3; maybe TRBD1 (6 bases). V lost 5 bases and J 4 bases, leaving 21 bases between the germline ends. This CDR3 is built from 17 residues. Per the germline V gene, CDR1 is MDHEN and CDR2 is SYDVKM. CDR3 DNA sequence: TGTGCCAGCAGTCCGGGGGGGACGGCCACAGGGGGAAACACCATATATTTT. Translated, it gives CASSPGGTATGGNTIYF.

The chain links TRBV19 to TRBJ1-1; D possibly corresponds to TRBD1 (5 bases). The CDR3 spans 13 residues. Trimming took off 4 bases at V and 1 base at J, with 7 bases between the two ends. The germline gives CDR1 LNHDA, CDR2 SQIVND (reference sequence). The CDR3 region is CASSTTGNTEAFF. As DNA, the CDR3 is TGTGCCAGTAGTACAACAGGGAACACTGAAGCTTTCTTT.

This clone turned up a few times. This chain connects TRBV5-1 to TRBJ1-1, with D unresolved. With 0 bases removed from V and 7 bases from J, the gap between germline ends came to 13 bases. CDR1 is SGHRS and CDR2 is YFSETQ in the germline V gene. CDR3 size: 14 residues. As DNA, the CDR3 is TGCGCCAGCAGCTTGGGGCGGAGGACGGGTGAAGCTTTCTTT. It is translated as CASSLGRRTGEAFF.

The chain links TRBV6-6 to TRBJ1-5, with D perhaps matching TRBD1 (5 bases). The CDR3 is made up of 16 amino acids. Germline assignment: CDR1 MNHNY and CDR2 SVGAGI (reference sequence). The ends were cut back, 8 bases at V and 0 bases at J, with 17 bases in the middle. The CDR3 reads CASGGLGRNSNQPQHF. The CDR3 nucleotides read TGTGCCAGCGGGGGGTTGGGACGGAATAGCAATCAGCCCCAGCATTTT.

The V and J genes are TRBV5-5 and TRBJ2-1; a possible D gene is TRBD2 (5 bases). The CDR3 is 14 amino acids. The V end lost 3 bases, the J end lost 4 bases, and 11 bases lay between the germline ends. The germline gives CDR1 SGHKS, CDR2 YYEKEE (reference sequence). CDR3 amino acids: CASSWLATYNEQFF. Here the CDR3 DNA reads TGTGCCAGCAGCTGGCTAGCCACTTACAATGAGCAGTTCTTC.

The chain has TRBV11-2 and TRBJ2-7, with TRBD2 identical over 9 bases. The V gene end was trimmed by 1 base and the J gene end by 3 bases; junction bases not matched to a gene: 7. Germline V gene data show CDR1 as SGHAT and CDR2 as FQNNGV. The length of the CDR3 is 16 residues. This CDR3 reads CASSLVRKTSGYEQYF. CDR3 coding DNA: TGTGCCAGCAGCTTAGTTAGGAAGACTAGCGGCTACGAGCAGTACTTC.

The genes are TRBV11-2 and TRBJ2-7; no clear D gene. This CDR3 spans 15 amino acids. Germline V lookup: CDR1 SGHAT, CDR2 FQNNGV. V lost 5 bases and J lost 2, with 16 bases in between. The CDR3 protein is CASSPLYDNAYEQYF. The CDR3 nucleotides are TGTGCCAGCAGCCCCCTATATGACAACGCCTACGAGCAGTACTTC.

V is TRBV11-2 and J is TRBJ2-1, with D unresolved. With 4 bases removed from V and 4 bases from J, the gap between germline ends came to 17 bases. The CDR3 is 16 residues long. Germline V lookup: CDR1 SGHAT, CDR2 FQNNGV. The CDR3 DNA follows: TGTGCCAGCAGCTCCGCACCCCCCGGGTATTACAATGAGCAGTTCTTC. It translates to CASSSAPPGYYNEQFF.

The chain recombines TRBV5-5 with TRBJ2-1; 13 bases are shared with TRBD2. Germline lookup yields CDR1 SGHKS and CDR2 YYEKEE (reference sequence). The CDR3 is 17 amino acids. V trimming: 0 bases; J trimming: 6 bases; junction bases outside the gene matches: 6. The chain's CDR3 is CASSLAVGTSGANEQFF. The CDR3 region has the DNA TGTGCCAGCAGCTTGGCCGTAGGGACTAGCGGGGCCAATGAGCAGTTCTTC.

The chain joins TRBV19 to TRBJ1-5; 8 positions agree with TRBD1. Germline CDR1 LNHDA, CDR2 SQIVND (reference sequence). The CDR3 length is 15 residues. V lost 5 bases to trimming and J lost 0 bases; unmatched junction nucleotides: 3. For the CDR3, the DNA is TGTGCCAGTAGTGATACAGGGGGTAGCAATCAGCCCCAGCATTTT. Amino acid sequence: CASSDTGGSNQPQHF.

This clone was picked up a small number of times. The chain uses TRBV5-6 and TRBJ1-2, with D maybe TRBD1 (5 bases). Looked up from germline, CDR1 is SGHDT and CDR2 is YYEEEE. The CDR3 is made up of 16 amino acids. With 0 bases removed from V and 1 base from J, the gap between germline ends came to 13 bases. The CDR3 reads CASSLGGAGLNYGYTF. CDR3 in DNA: TGTGCCAGCAGCTTGGGGGGCGCAGGGCTTAACTATGGCTACACCTTC. The whole variable domain, remainder taken from reference TRBV5-6 and TRBJ1-2, is DAGVTQSPTHLIKTRGQQVTLRCSPKSGHDTVSWYQQALGQGPQFIFQYYEEEERQRGNFPDRFSGHQFPNYSSELNVNALLLGDSALYLCASSLGGAGLNYGYTFGSGTRLTVV.

Only one count was recorded for this clone. The rearrangement uses TRBV5-1 and TRBJ1-6, with 11 positions matching TRBD1. The ends lost 4 bases at V and 9 bases at J; junction bases unmatched: 12. The V gene's germline CDR1 is SGHRS and CDR2 YFSETQ. This CDR3 is 17 amino acids long. The CDR3 region is CASSEDGTGGGGSPLHF. CDR3 nucleotides: TGCGCCAGCAGCGAGGACGGGACAGGGGGTGGTGGTTCACCCCTCCACTTT.

The chain links TRBV6-6 to TRBJ2-2; D may be TRBD2 (5 bases). This CDR3 spans 13 amino acids. Germline values: CDR1 MNHNY, CDR2 SVGAGI (reference sequence). V was pared by 8 bases and J by 4 bases, with 11 bases between. CDR3 DNA sequence: TGTGCCAGCCGGGATAGTGTCACCGGGGAGCTGTTTTTT. Translating gives CASRDSVTGELFF.

A single count supports this clone. V and J are TRBV4-1 and TRBJ2-5; a weak D match, TRBD1 (5 bases). The J call may be wrong; the DNA end is better matched by TRBJ2-7. In germline, CDR1 is MGHRA, CDR2 YSYEKL. The CDR3 totals 13 residues. CDR3 coding DNA: TGCGCCAGCAGCCAAGGGGGCGTGCCCGAGCAGTACTTC. It codes for CASSQGGVPEQYF.

The chain combines TRBV7-5 with TRBJ2-3; TRBD1, as called in the table, went unchecked against the DNA. TRBV7-5 is designated a pseudogene. This CDR3 has 20 residues. The CDR3 sequence: CVRSPNISAPSGGRTDTQYF. The CDR3 DNA is TGTGTCAGAAGCCCTAACATCTCAGCCCCTTCTGGGGGCCGGACAGATACGCAGTATTTT.

The chain carries TRBV7-9 and TRBJ2-3; D is perhaps TRBD1 (5 bases). The CDR3 sequence is 13 residues long. Germline V CDR1 and CDR2: SEHNR, FQNEAQ (reference sequence). The V gene lost 5 bases and the J gene lost 2 bases, with 8 bases spanning the gap. The CDR3 loop reads CASSNRLTDTQYF. CDR3 coding DNA: TGTGCCAGCAGCAACAGGCTCACAGATACGCAGTATTTT. Variable domain in full (rest from reference TRBV7-9 and TRBJ2-3): DTGVSQNPRHKITKRGQNVTFRCDPISEHNRLYWYRQTLGQGPEFLTYFQNEAQLEKSRLLSDRFSAERPKGSFSTLEIQRTEQGDSAMYLCASSNRLTDTQYFGPGTRLTVL.

V and J are TRBV7-9 and TRBJ2-3; the D gene is possibly TRBD2 (7 bases). The CDR3 length is 12 residues. CDR1 and CDR2 from the germline V gene are SEHNR and FQNEAQ (reference sequence). Deletions cut 9 bases from V and 5 bases from J, with 12 bases between. The DNA for the CDR3 is TGTGCCAGAGGGGGAGGGGGAGATACGCAGTATTTT. This encodes CARGGGGDTQYF. Together with reference TRBV7-9 and TRBJ2-3, the CDR3 gives the full variable domain: DTGVSQNPRHKITKRGQNVTFRCDPISEHNRLYWYRQTLGQGPEFLTYFQNEAQLEKSRLLSDRFSAERPKGSFSTLEIQRTEQGDSAMYLCARGGGGDTQYFGPGTRLTVL.

The CDR3 region has the DNA TGTGCCAGCAGCCAAGGGCCGGGACTCCTCACAGATACGCAGTATTTT. Translated: CASSQGPGLLTDTQYF. V is TRBV14 and J is TRBJ2-3, with D perhaps matching TRBD2 (6 bases). This CDR3 spans 16 amino acids. The germline V gene encodes CDR1 SGHDN and CDR2 FVKESK. V lost 1 base, J lost 2 bases, and 13 bases lay in between.

The chain combines TRBV7-2 with TRBJ1-4, with 7 bases matching TRBD1. V gave up 4 bases and J gave up 8 bases; unmatched junction bases: 13. The CDR3 length is 16 residues. CDR1 and CDR2 from the germline V gene are SGHTA and FQGNSA. For the CDR3, the DNA is TGTGCCAGCAGCTCCGACAGGGCCTCAATGGGGGAAAAACTGTTTTTT. Encoded protein: CASSSDRASMGEKLFF.

Concerning this clone itself: Other DNA sequences of this sample code for an identical CDR3. The genes are TRBV28 and TRBJ2-3; tentatively, D is TRBD1 (6 bases). V lost 6 bases to trimming and J lost 0 bases, with 7 bases between them. The V gene's germline CDR1 is MDHEN and CDR2 SYDVKM. This CDR3 is 13 amino acids long. CDR3 in amino acids: CASRDSSTDTQYF. As DNA, the CDR3 is TGTGCCAGCAGGGACAGTAGCACAGATACGCAGTATTTT.

The chain links TRBV5-4 to TRBJ2-7, with 9 bases fitting TRBD1. This CDR3 comprises 16 residues. The V gene end was trimmed by 4 bases and the J gene end by 2 bases; junction bases not matched to a gene: 10. Germline assignment: CDR1 SGHNT and CDR2 YYREEE (reference sequence). The CDR3 here is CASSPTGTGKTYEQYF. The CDR3 DNA follows: TGTGCCAGCAGCCCCACCGGGACAGGGAAAACCTACGAGCAGTACTTC.

The chain couples TRBV21-1 to TRBJ1-5; the table assigns TRBD1, which was not confirmed against the DNA. TRBV21-1 is an annotated pseudogene. The CDR3 totals 18 residues. This chain's CDR3 is CASSGDQQGRYSNQPQHF. DNA of the CDR3: TGTGCCAGCAGCGGCGACCAACAGGGACGTTATAGCAATCAGCCCCAGCATTTT.

This clone came up a few times. Other DNA sequences in this specimen translate into the identical CDR3. The rearrangement uses TRBV6-5 and TRBJ1-4; the D is unclear. Germline lookup yields CDR1 MNHEY and CDR2 SVGAGI. V lost 4 bases and J 0 bases, leaving 6 bases between the germline ends. This CDR3 region has 14 residues. The chain's CDR3 is CASSSVATNEKLFF. In nucleotides, the CDR3 is TGTGCCAGCAGTTCAGTGGCAACTAATGAAAAACTGTTTTTT.

V and J are TRBV4-1 and TRBJ2-7; a weak D match, TRBD1 (6 bases). The germline gives CDR1 MGHRA, CDR2 YSYEKL. V was clipped by 4 bases and J by 2 bases, with 21 bases between them. This CDR3 has 17 residues. The CDR3 nucleotides read TGCGCCAGCAGCCGAACGGGACAACTCAAAGGGACCTACGAGCAGTACTTC. This sequence encodes CASSRTGQLKGTYEQYF.

V is TRBV28 and J is TRBJ2-1; 8 positions agree with TRBD1. The junction had 11 bases not matched to a gene; V was cut back by 7 bases and J by 6 bases. CDR1 is MDHEN and CDR2 is SYDVKM in the germline V gene. CDR3 length: 15 amino acids. The CDR3 DNA follows: TGTGCCAGCACCCCTTCCGGACAGGGCGCCAATGAGCAGTTCTTC. Translated: CASTPSGQGANEQFF.

This chain links TRBV7-9 with TRBJ1-1, with D hard to call. Germline V CDR1 and CDR2: SEHNR, FQNEAQ (reference sequence). CDR3 size: 13 residues. Trimming removed 3 bases from V and 3 bases from J, with 8 bases in between. The CDR3 coding sequence is TGTGCCAGCAGCTTCGTGGAGCACACTGAAGCTTTCTTT. Its protein is CASSFVEHTEAFF.